This T cell receptor beta chain was retrieved from a study of STAT5B mutations in CD4+ large granular lymphocyte leukemia. Study results and caveats: Without HLA matching, higher CD4+ than CD8+ T-LGLL clonality could reflect small sample size. Compared with healthy controls (2/35), patient top clones favored TRBV06 (8/27). No patients shared main leukemic clonotypes, though about 25% appeared at low frequency elsewhere.

CDR3 size: 14 residues. V was pared by 0 bases and J by 1 base, with 6 bases between. The V gene's germline CDR1 is LNHDA and CDR2 SQIVND (reference sequence). With respect to this clone: Its antigen remains unknown.

TCRdb's copy holds only in-frame clones and misses some; the assay was immunoSEQ multiplex PCR. The table has around 34,000 clones, roughly 85% seen once. This receptor was obtained from a human donor in good health. The chain joins TRBV19 to TRBJ1-1; no firm D call. Sequenced: CD4+ T cells from blood buffy coats. The DNA of the CDR3 is TGTGCCAGTAGTATAGAACGGTCGAACACTGAAGCTTTCTTT. This codes for CASSIERSNTEAFF.